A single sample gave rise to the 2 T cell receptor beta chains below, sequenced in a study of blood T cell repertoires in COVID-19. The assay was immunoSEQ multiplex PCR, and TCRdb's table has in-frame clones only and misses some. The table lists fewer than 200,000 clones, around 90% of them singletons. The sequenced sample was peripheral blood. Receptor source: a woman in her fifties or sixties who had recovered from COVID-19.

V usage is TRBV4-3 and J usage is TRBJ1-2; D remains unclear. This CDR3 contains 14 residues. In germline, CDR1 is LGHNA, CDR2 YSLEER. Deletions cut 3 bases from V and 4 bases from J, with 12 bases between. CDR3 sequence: CASSQEGNVYGYTF. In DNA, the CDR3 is TGCGCCAGCAGCCAGGAGGGAAATGTCTATGGCTACACCTTC.

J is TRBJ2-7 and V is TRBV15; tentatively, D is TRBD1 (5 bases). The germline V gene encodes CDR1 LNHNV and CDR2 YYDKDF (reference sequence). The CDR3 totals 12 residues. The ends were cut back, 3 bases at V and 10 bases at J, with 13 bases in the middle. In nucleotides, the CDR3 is TGTGCCACCAGCAGGTTGCAGGGTGACCAGTACTTC. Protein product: CATSRLQGDQYF.